These 3 T cell receptor beta chains were sequenced from one sample in a study of T cells after yellow fever vaccination. TCRdb passed the 5' RACE reads through MiXCR, listing each CDR3 protein once. Among about 400,000 distinct CDR3 sequences listed, 6.2% were seen once. Sequenced here: PBMCs, sampled 5 days after the yellow fever booster vaccination. The receptors here all came from a man aged 25 to 40 who received the YFV17D yellow fever vaccine.

The sample holds many counts of this clonotype. This chain links TRBV6-2 or TRBV6-3 with TRBJ2-7; tentatively, D is TRBD1 (5 bases). CDR1 MNHEY and CDR2 SVGEGT come from the germline V gene. The CDR3 loop spans 16 amino acids. With 0 bases removed from V and 5 bases from J, the gap between germline ends came to 17 bases. This CDR3 is CASSYSIGQWGNEQYF. CDR3 nucleotides: TGTGCCAGCAGTTACTCGATTGGCCAGTGGGGCAACGAGCAGTACTTC.

This chain links TRBV20-1 with TRBJ2-3, with 12 bases lining up with TRBD2. The CDR3 has 14 residues. The germline gives CDR1 DFQATT, CDR2 SNEGSKA (reference sequence). Trimming cost V 6 bases and J 4 bases; bases outside gene matches: 5. CDR3 loop: CSAGPSGRADTQYF. CDR3 nucleotide sequence: TGCAGTGCAGGCCCTAGCGGGAGGGCAGATACGCAGTATTTT.

This clonotype has a count of ten or more. CDR3 region: CSARDSRDSNQPQHF. The CDR3 nucleotides read TGCAGTGCTAGAGATAGCCGGGATAGCAATCAGCCCCAGCATTTT. This chain connects TRBV20-1 to TRBJ1-5; D gene uncertain. Germline CDR1 and CDR2: DFQATT and SNEGSKA (reference sequence). CDR3 length equals 15 residues. Trimming pared 0 bases from V and 0 bases from J, leaving 9 bases between.